The 8 T cell receptor beta chains reported below all come from one sample, sequenced in a study of kidney transplant recipient with SARS-CoV-2 infection. Using its own MiXCR run on the reads, TCRdb lists one record per CDR3 protein. The table has 200,000 to 300,000 distinct CDR3 sequences, 25% to 30% seen once. Sample: a blood sample, taken at baseline and between days 110 and 120 from a kidney transplant recipient. These TCRs come from a male patient in his 30s who had COVID-19 and was a kidney transplant recipient. A share of the T cells may be of graft donor origin.

The chain is built from TRBV6-1 and TRBJ2-3; D might be TRBD2 (5 bases). V was shortened by 7 bases and J by 4 bases, with 15 bases between the two germline ends. There are 14 residues in the CDR3. Germline values: CDR1 MNHNS, CDR2 SASEGT. CDR3 sequence: CASKASLRADTQYF. The CDR3 DNA follows: TGTGCCAGCAAGGCTAGCCTTCGGGCAGATACGCAGTATTTT.

This clonotype has a count of ten or more. The CDR3 coding sequence is TGTGCCAGCAGCGAGGGACTAGCGGAGAGCTCCTACGAGCAGTACTTC. Amino acid sequence: CASSEGLAESSYEQYF. This sequence joins TRBV21-1 and TRBJ2-7; TRBD2, the table's D call, was not compared with the DNA. TRBV21-1 has pseudogene status. This CDR3 has 16 residues.

This clonotype has at least ten counts. The V gene is TRBV3-1, the J gene TRBJ2-5; D not resolved. Trimming took 5 bases from V and 5 from J, leaving 24 bases between them. This CDR3 comprises 17 residues. Germline V lookup: CDR1 LGHDT, CDR2 YNNKEL (reference sequence). CDR3 nucleotide sequence: TGTGCCAGCAGCTATGGTTCTCCCATTTCTTTCTCTGAGACCCAGTACTTC. Translated, it gives CASSYGSPISFSETQYF.

Ten or more counts support this clonotype. The chain has TRBV5-1 and TRBJ2-7; 9 bases are shared with TRBD1. The CDR3 covers 16 residues. J gave up 7 bases and V 0 bases, and 11 bases lay outside the gene matches. Germline CDR1 is SGHRS and CDR2 is YFSETQ. Here the CDR3 DNA reads TGCGCCAGCAGCTTGGACGGGACAGGGAGTCTTAGGGAGCAGTACTTC. Its protein product is CASSLDGTGSLREQYF.

This clonotype occurred a few times. This sequence joins TRBV19 and TRBJ2-1; 8 nucleotides line up with TRBD2. Germline CDR1 and CDR2: LNHDA and SQIVND (reference sequence). The CDR3 length is 14 residues. V trimming: 4 bases; J trimming: 7 bases; junction bases outside the gene matches: 6. The CDR3 region is CASSNRERGNEQFF. The CDR3 coding sequence is TGTGCCAGTAGTAACCGGGAGCGGGGGAATGAGCAGTTCTTC.

About this clonotype: A much larger clone differs from this one at a single base, so this may be a read error. This chain joins TRBV29-1 and TRBJ1-1, with D hard to call. V lost 7 bases and J lost 7, with 19 bases in between. This CDR3 has 13 amino acids. Germline CDR1 and CDR2: SQVTM and ANQGSEA. Here the CDR3 DNA reads TGCAGCGCCCTGGCGGCAGCCACGTATGAAGCTTTCTTT. This encodes CSALAAATYEAFF.

The V and J genes are TRBV18 and TRBJ2-1, with D possibly called TRBD1 or TRBD2 (5 bases each). Deletions cut 3 bases from V and 0 bases from J, with 12 bases between. Germline loops: CDR1 KGHSH, CDR2 LQKENI. This CDR3 comprises 16 residues. The CDR3 spells CASSPGPTFSYNEQFF. CDR3 DNA: TGTGCCAGCTCACCGGGACCGACATTCTCCTACAATGAGCAGTTCTTC.

This clonotype was recorded many times. The chain has TRBV28 and TRBJ2-7; D is possibly TRBD2 (6 bases). V was cut by 5 bases and J by 0 bases, with 14 bases left in between. The CDR3 length is 15 residues. Germline V gene sequence: CDR1 MDHEN, CDR2 SYDVKM. Here the CDR3 DNA reads TGTGCCAGCAGTCCAGTCGAGACTAGCTCCTACGAGCAGTACTTC. Amino acids: CASSPVETSSYEQYF.